Below are 21 T cell receptor beta chains sequenced from a single sample in a study of PD-1 blockade in classical Hodgkin lymphoma. The time point is: newly diagnosed, previously untreated cHL patient sample. Data came from immunoSEQ multiplex PCR; TCRdb stores just in-frame clones and leaves some out. Among tens of thousands of clones listed, about nine tenths were seen once. The sequenced sample consisted of peripheral blood mononuclear cells (PBMCs). The receptor source for this set is a human donor with classical Hodgkin lymphoma.

The rearrangement links TRBV5-1 to TRBJ2-3; 7 nucleotides align to TRBD1. CDR3 length: 14 residues. Germline assignment: CDR1 SGHRS and CDR2 YFSETQ. V gave up 7 bases and J gave up 5 bases; unmatched junction bases: 10. The CDR3 DNA follows: TGCGCCAGCCAAAGCAGGGGGTTGGAAGATACGCAGTATTTT. Translating it yields CASQSRGLEDTQYF.

The rearrangement links TRBV11-2 to TRBJ2-1, with 8 nucleotides matching TRBD2. V was clipped by 9 bases and J by 10 bases; unmatched bases: 14. Germline V gene lookup returns CDR1 SGHAT and CDR2 FQNNGV. The CDR3 length is 14 residues. This CDR3 reads CASHGLASDEEQFF. In DNA form, the CDR3 reads TGTGCCAGTCACGGACTAGCTTCTGACGAGGAGCAGTTCTTC.

This chain links TRBV11-3 with TRBJ2-1; no clear D gene. From germline, CDR1 is SGHNT and CDR2 YENEEA. CDR3 length: 12 residues. The V and J ends lost 3 bases and 9 bases respectively, with 9 bases between them. CDR3 residues: CASSFSVGEQFF. DNA of the CDR3: TGTGCCAGCAGCTTTTCAGTGGGTGAGCAGTTCTTC.

This chain joins TRBV5-1 and TRBJ2-2, with D possibly called TRBD1 or TRBD2 (5 bases each). Germline V lookup: CDR1 SGHRS, CDR2 YFSETQ. V was clipped by 5 bases and J by 5 bases, with 13 bases between them. The CDR3 is 14 amino acids. The CDR3 spells CASSFQGETGELFF. CDR3 nucleotides: TGCGCCAGCAGTTTTCAGGGAGAGACCGGGGAGCTGTTTTTT. Using reference TRBV5-1 and TRBJ2-2 for the parts outside the CDR3, the full variable domain is KAGVTQTPRYLIKTRGQQVTLSCSPISGHRSVSWYQQTPGQGLQFLFEYFSETQRNKGNFPGRFSGRQFSNSRSEMNVSTLELGDSALYLCASSFQGETGELFFGEGSRLTVL.

V and J are TRBV5-1 and TRBJ1-5, with TRBD1 matching 7 bases. With V trimmed by 4 bases and J by 9 bases, 13 bases remained unmatched. CDR3 length equals 15 residues. Germline lookup yields CDR1 SGHRS and CDR2 YFSETQ. In nucleotides, the CDR3 is TGCGCCAGCAGCCAGATGGCAGGGGGGGCCTCGCCCCAGCATTTT. Protein sequence: CASSQMAGGASPQHF.

V is TRBV6-1 and J is TRBJ1-1, with 8 bases lining up with TRBD1. The CDR3 is 14 residues long. The V gene end was trimmed by 7 bases and the J gene end by 4 bases; junction bases not matched to a gene: 8. Germline lookup yields CDR1 MNHNS and CDR2 SASEGT. CDR3 DNA: TGTGCCAGCATCGTTGCAGGGGGCCGCACTGAAGCTTTCTTT. Translated: CASIVAGGRTEAFF.

The J gene is TRBJ2-2, the V gene TRBV5-1; 9 positions agree with TRBD1. The CDR3 runs to 14 residues. The germline CDR1 and CDR2 sequences are SGHRS and YFSETQ. J gave up 7 bases and V 4 bases, and 5 bases lay outside the gene matches. The CDR3 DNA is TGCGCCAGCAGCCGACAGGGGGGCGGCGGGGAGCTGTTTTTT. Encoded protein: CASSRQGGGGELFF.

This clone is a singleton in its sample. The V gene is TRBV29-1, the J gene TRBJ2-2; the match to TRBD2 covers 7 bases. Per germline, CDR1 SQVTM and CDR2 ANQGSEA. The CDR3 length is 16 residues. With V trimmed by 2 bases and J by 5 bases, 11 bases remained unmatched. CDR3 amino acids: CSVERPGGGKTGELFF. CDR3 coding DNA: TGCAGCGTTGAAAGACCGGGGGGAGGTAAAACCGGGGAGCTGTTTTTT.

The CDR3, as DNA: TGTGCCAGTAGTTCATCGGACAGGGGGAGGGGAGATACGCAGTATTTT. Translating it yields CASSSSDRGRGDTQYF. This rearrangement joins TRBV19 to TRBJ2-3, with 10 positions matching TRBD1. V gave up 5 bases and J gave up 5 bases; unmatched junction bases: 10. The CDR3 runs 16 residues. Per the germline V gene, CDR1 is LNHDA and CDR2 is SQIVND (reference sequence).

V gene TRBV6-1 combines with J gene TRBJ1-3; D perhaps matches TRBD1 (6 bases). This CDR3 has 14 residues. The V end was cut by 3 bases, the J end by 3 bases, with 9 bases between. The V gene's germline CDR1 is MNHNS and CDR2 SASEGT. In nucleotides, the CDR3 is TGTGCCAGCAGTGATAGGGGACATGGAAACACCATATATTTT. The encoded protein is CASSDRGHGNTIYF.

This chain joins TRBV2 and TRBJ1-6, with D perhaps TRBD1 (5 bases). CDR3 size: 12 residues. CDR1 is SNHLY, CDR2 FYNNEI, per germline. V lost 4 bases and J 7 bases, leaving 5 bases between the germline ends. The CDR3 here is CASSAGNSPLHF. The CDR3 region has the DNA TGTGCCAGCAGTGCAGGGAATTCACCCCTCCACTTT.

The V and J genes are TRBV9 and TRBJ1-3; 7 bases are shared with TRBD1. This CDR3 contains 14 residues. V shed 3 bases, J shed 4 bases, and the junction held 4 bases outside the gene matches. Looked up from germline, CDR1 is SGDLS and CDR2 is YYNGEE. CDR3: CASSETGVGNTIYF. As DNA, the CDR3 is TGTGCCAGCAGCGAAACAGGGGTCGGAAACACCATATATTTT.

The V call is TRBV27, the J call TRBJ1-1; 7 bases line up with TRBD1. The CDR3 sequence is 14 residues long. Germline trimming cut 3 bases from V and 1 base from J; bases unmatched to any gene: 2. CDR1 is MNHEY, CDR2 SMNVEV, per germline (reference sequence). The CDR3 sequence is CASSLRGRNTEAFF. CDR3 bases: TGTGCCAGCAGTTTGAGGGGGCGGAACACTGAAGCTTTCTTT.

The V call is TRBV9, the J call TRBJ2-2, with D unresolved. From germline, CDR1 is SGDLS and CDR2 YYNGEE. Trimming took 0 bases from V and 5 from J, leaving 8 bases between them. CDR3 length equals 14 residues. This chain's CDR3 is CASSVEARTGELFF. The CDR3 DNA reads as TGTGCCAGCAGCGTAGAAGCGAGAACCGGGGAGCTGTTTTTT.

This chain connects TRBV28 to TRBJ2-7; the match to TRBD2 covers 7 bases. V lost 5 bases to trimming and J lost 0 bases; unmatched junction nucleotides: 4. Germline V gene data show CDR1 as MDHEN and CDR2 as SYDVKM. The CDR3 sequence is 14 residues long. CDR3 in DNA: TGTGCCAGCAGTAATAGGGACTACTCCTACGAGCAGTACGTC. Amino acid sequence: CASSNRDYSYEQYV.

This chain connects TRBV21-1 to TRBJ2-2; the DNA was not compared with TRBD2, the D call given in the table. TRBV21-1 is a recognized pseudogene. This CDR3 spans 18 amino acids. The CDR3, as DNA: TGTGCCAGCAGCCAAAGGACGGTCGGGAGGGCCGTTACCGGGGAGCTGTTTTTT. It is translated as CASSQRTVGRAVTGELFF.

The table lists this clone with a count of one. V usage is TRBV5-1 and J usage is TRBJ2-7, with 8 bases fitting TRBD2. The germline V gene has CDR1 SGHRS and CDR2 YFSETQ. Trimming removed 0 bases from V and 3 bases from J; junction bases left unmatched: 8. This CDR3 spans 16 amino acids. The CDR3 is CASSLGLPGGGYEQYF. For the CDR3, the DNA is TGCGCCAGCAGCTTGGGATTACCGGGAGGGGGCTACGAGCAGTACTTC.

V usage is TRBV19 and J usage is TRBJ1-2; D not certain. Germline CDR1 LNHDA, CDR2 SQIVND (reference sequence). V was shortened by 5 bases and J by 0 bases, with 13 bases between the two germline ends. The CDR3 covers 15 residues. CDR3 protein: CASSSSPGTNYGYTF. In DNA form, the CDR3 reads TGTGCCAGTAGTTCCTCCCCTGGGACTAACTATGGCTACACCTTC.

The chain uses TRBV6-4 and TRBJ1-1; possible D gene TRBD1, 5 bases. Trimming took 6 bases from V and 6 from J, leaving 20 bases between them. The CDR3 totals 15 residues. Germline CDR1 is MRHNA and CDR2 is SNTAGT. CDR3 in DNA: TGTGCCAGCAGAGCTCAGGGCGGGGATGTCGCTGAAGCTTTCTTT. Protein sequence: CASRAQGGDVAEAFF.

V and J are TRBV29-1 and TRBJ1-5, with D maybe TRBD1 (5 bases). This CDR3 contains 11 residues. Trimming stripped 3 bases from V and 11 bases from J, with 11 bases between. Looked up from germline, CDR1 is SQVTM and CDR2 is ANQGSEA. For the CDR3, the DNA is TGCAGCGTTGACGGTCAGGGAACCCAGCATTTT. Translating it yields CSVDGQGTQHF. Filled out from reference TRBV29-1 and TRBJ1-5, the complete variable domain reads SAVISQKPSRDICQRGTSLTIQCQVDSQVTMMFWYRQQPGQSLTLIATANQGSEATYESGFVIDKFPISRPNLTFSTLTVSNMSPEDSSIYLCSVDGQGTQHFGDGTRLSIL.

The chain employs TRBV10-3 and TRBJ2-1; D may be TRBD1 or TRBD2 (5 bases each). CDR1 and CDR2 (germline): ENHRY, SYGVKD. The V end lost 4 bases, the J end lost 8 bases, and 18 bases lay between the germline ends. The CDR3 length is 15 residues. In DNA, the CDR3 is TGTGCCATCAGTGCGAGGAGTGGTCGAGGGGATGAGCAGTTCTTC. Translating gives CAISARSGRGDEQFF.